These 28 T cell receptor beta chains came from one sample sequenced in a study of early T cells in non-severe SARS-CoV-2 infection. TCRdb independently ran MiXCR on the 5' RACE reads; one entry per CDR3 protein. The table includes tens of thousands of distinct CDR3 sequences, more than 10% detected once. Sequencing input: whole blood. These receptors all come from an adult who was a healthcare worker with PCR-confirmed SARS-CoV-2 infection or an uninfected control (not recorded which).

The sample holds one count of this clonotype. The V and J genes are TRBV28 and TRBJ2-7, with 9 bases fitting TRBD1. The CDR3 runs to 11 residues. With 8 bases clipped from V and 12 bases from J, the junction kept 8 bases outside the gene matches. Looked up from germline, CDR1 is MDHEN and CDR2 is SYDVKM. Written as DNA, the CDR3 is TGTGCCAGCCGAACTTGGACAGGGGTGTACTTC. It codes for CASRTWTGVYF.

This clonotype was recorded at least ten times. The chain carries TRBV7-6 and TRBJ2-3; TRBD2 matches at 11 bases. The V segment lost 0 bases and the J segment 4 bases; nucleotides outside the gene matches: 6. Germline V lookup: CDR1 SGHVS, CDR2 FNYEAQ. The CDR3 has 17 amino acids. CDR3 loop: CASSLAITSGSPDTQYF. The CDR3 DNA follows: TGTGCCAGCAGCTTAGCCATTACTAGCGGGAGCCCAGATACGCAGTATTTT.

This chain joins TRBV20-1 and TRBJ2-1; 8 nucleotides match TRBD2. After removal of 3 bases from V and 3 bases from J, the junction contained 4 bases not matched to a gene. Germline V gene sequence: CDR1 DFQATT, CDR2 SNEGSKA (reference sequence). This CDR3 comprises 14 residues. CDR3 nucleotides: TGCAGTGCTAGTAGCGGGGCTATCTACAATGAGCAGTTCTTC. This codes for CSASSGAIYNEQFF.

The chain is built from TRBV20-1 and TRBJ2-3; 11 bases line up with TRBD2. V lost 5 bases to trimming and J lost 4 bases; unmatched junction nucleotides: 5. Looked up from germline, CDR1 is DFQATT and CDR2 is SNEGSKA (reference sequence). The CDR3 is 14 amino acids. The CDR3 loop is CSAPTSGKSDTQYF. CDR3 in DNA: TGCAGTGCTCCGACTAGCGGGAAATCAGATACGCAGTATTTT.

The chain joins TRBV7-2 to TRBJ1-4; 9 nucleotides agree with TRBD1. From germline, CDR1 is SGHTA and CDR2 FQGNSA. The CDR3 has 13 amino acids. J lost 12 bases, V lost 4 bases, and 6 bases had no gene match. The DNA for the CDR3 is TGTGCCAGCAGCTCCGGACAGGGGTCGGAACTGTTTTTT. This translates into CASSSGQGSELFF.

This clonotype was counted a few times. The chain joins TRBV7-2 to TRBJ2-7; perhaps TRBD1 as D (5 bases). The germline CDR1 and CDR2 sequences are SGHTA and FQGNSA. The V gene lost 5 bases and the J gene lost 0 bases, with 11 bases spanning the gap. CDR3 size: 14 residues. The DNA of the CDR3 is TGTGCCAGCAGCCCACAGGTTACCTCCTACGAGCAGTACTTC. Encoded protein: CASSPQVTSYEQYF.

This clonotype was picked up a small number of times. The CDR3 DNA reads as TGTGCCAGCAGCTACCGCGGACTAGCGGGAGGGAGCTCCTACAATGAGCAGTTCTTC. It is translated as CASSYRGLAGGSSYNEQFF. This chain links TRBV7-2 with TRBJ2-1; TRBD2 agrees at 15 bases. The CDR3 is 19 residues long. J gave up 0 bases and V 4 bases, and 7 bases lay outside the gene matches. Germline V CDR1 and CDR2: SGHTA, FQGNSA. The whole variable domain, filled in from reference TRBV7-2 and TRBJ2-1, reads GAGVSQSPSNKVTEKGKDVELRCDPISGHTALYWYRQSLGQGLEFLIYFQGNSAPDKSGLPSDRFSAERTGGSVSTLTIQRTQQEDSAVYLCASSYRGLAGGSSYNEQFFGPGTRLTVL.

V gene TRBV28 combines with J gene TRBJ1-1, with unresolved D. The CDR3 runs to 12 residues. The V gene's germline CDR1 is MDHEN and CDR2 SYDVKM. V lost 6 bases to trimming and J lost 6 bases, with 11 bases between them. The CDR3 region is CASSSRWAEAFF. The CDR3 bases are TGTGCCAGCAGCTCCCGGTGGGCTGAAGCTTTCTTT.

V gene TRBV11-2 combines with J gene TRBJ2-7, with TRBD2 identical over 7 bases. Trimming cost V 0 bases and J 6 bases; bases outside gene matches: 8. CDR1 and CDR2 (germline): SGHAT, FQNNGV. This CDR3 spans 15 amino acids. This chain's CDR3 is CASSLDGLAAFEQYF. The CDR3 DNA reads TGTGCCAGCAGCTTAGATGGTCTAGCGGCTTTCGAGCAGTACTTC.

The chain recombines TRBV6-6 with TRBJ2-2, with TRBD2 identical over 15 bases. Germline assignment: CDR1 MNHNY and CDR2 SVGAGI (reference sequence). Trimming removed 4 bases from V and 5 bases from J; junction bases left unmatched: 8. The CDR3 contains 18 residues. CDR3 amino acids: CASSSLGLAGGRTGELFF. The CDR3 DNA follows: TGTGCCAGCAGTTCCCTGGGACTAGCGGGAGGAAGGACCGGGGAGCTGTTTTTT.

V gene TRBV27 combines with J gene TRBJ2-7; 8 bases match TRBD1. This CDR3 region has 14 residues. Germline CDR1 reads MNHEY; CDR2 reads SMNVEV (reference sequence). With 6 bases clipped from V and 5 bases from J, the junction kept 9 bases outside the gene matches. CDR3 loop: CASSLGTGVDEQYF. DNA for the CDR3: TGTGCCAGCAGCCTCGGGACAGGTGTGGACGAGCAGTACTTC.

The chain is built from TRBV28 and TRBJ1-1; a weak D match, TRBD1 (6 bases). Trimming shortened V by 3 bases and J by 5 bases, and 10 bases separated the two germline ends. CDR3 length equals 13 residues. Germline CDR1 MDHEN, CDR2 SYDVKM. CDR3 sequence (DNA): TGTGCCAGCAGTTTGGGACAATGGACTGAAGCTTTCTTT. Amino acids: CASSLGQWTEAFF.

This clonotype came up many times. This chain joins TRBV6-2 or TRBV6-3 and TRBJ1-5; 7 bases are shared with TRBD1. CDR1 and CDR2 (germline): MNHEY, SVGEGT. Trimming cost V 2 bases and J 2 bases; bases outside gene matches: 3. This CDR3 is 15 amino acids long. CDR3 in DNA: TGTGCCAGCAGTTACCGGACAGGTCGCAATCAGCCCCAGCATTTT. Translating it yields CASSYRTGRNQPQHF.

This clonotype was counted a few times. The chain joins TRBV7-9 to TRBJ2-2, with 10 bases identical to TRBD1. From germline, CDR1 is SEHNR and CDR2 FQNEAQ (reference sequence). J gave up 7 bases and V 5 bases, and 7 bases lay outside the gene matches. The CDR3 has 15 amino acids. The chain's CDR3 is CASSEGQGQVGELFF. The CDR3 DNA is TGTGCCAGCAGCGAGGGACAGGGGCAGGTCGGGGAGCTGTTTTTT. The full variable domain, rest sourced from reference TRBV7-9 and TRBJ2-2, is DTGVSQNPRHKITKRGQNVTFRCDPISEHNRLYWYRQTLGQGPEFLTYFQNEAQLEKSRLLSDRFSAERPKGSFSTLEIQRTEQGDSAMYLCASSEGQGQVGELFFGEGSRLTVL.

The rearrangement joins TRBV20-1 to TRBJ1-1, with D possibly matching TRBD1 (5 bases). The germline V and J ends were trimmed by 3 bases and 0 bases, with 8 bases remaining between them. The CDR3 is 13 amino acids. Germline V gene lookup returns CDR1 DFQATT and CDR2 SNEGSKA (reference sequence). DNA of the CDR3: TGCAGTGCTAGCCAGGGCTTGAACACTGAAGCTTTCTTT. As protein: CSASQGLNTEAFF.

The chain uses TRBV29-1 and TRBJ1-6; no firm D call. Germline V gives CDR1 SQVTM, CDR2 ANQGSEA. The CDR3 is 13 amino acids. Trimming took off 4 bases at V and 7 bases at J, with 11 bases between the two ends. CDR3 DNA: TGCAGCGTTGCGCGGGCCCTGAATTCACCCCTCCACTTT. Its translation is CSVARALNSPLHF.

In this sample, this clonotype turned up a few times. The DNA of the CDR3 is TGTGCCAGCTTCCGGGTCGGGGAGCTGTTTTTT. This translates into CASFRVGELFF. The chain joins TRBV28 to TRBJ2-2, with D hard to call. The CDR3 has 11 amino acids. V was shortened by 8 bases and J by 7 bases, with 8 bases between the two germline ends. Per germline, CDR1 MDHEN and CDR2 SYDVKM.

The chain combines TRBV6-6 with TRBJ2-1; 11 nucleotides line up with TRBD2. This CDR3 contains 16 residues. V lost 5 bases and J lost 3; bases outside the gene matches: 6. CDR1 MNHNY and CDR2 SVGAGI come from the germline V gene (reference sequence). CDR3 region: CASSPGLAGFYNEQFF. CDR3 nucleotides: TGTGCCAGCAGTCCCGGACTAGCGGGTTTCTACAATGAGCAGTTCTTC.

The V and J genes are TRBV5-5 and TRBJ1-5, with TRBD1 identical over 7 bases. Per the germline V gene, CDR1 is SGHKS and CDR2 is YYEKEE (reference sequence). Trimming took 7 bases from V and 7 from J; bases not matched to a gene: 8. The CDR3 runs 13 residues. CDR3 sequence: CASQGGTRQPQHF. The CDR3 DNA follows: TGTGCCAGCCAGGGGGGTACGAGGCAGCCCCAGCATTTT. Looking up the rest from reference TRBV5-5 and TRBJ1-5 gives the full variable domain: DAGVTQSPTHLIKTRGQQVTLRCSPISGHKSVSWYQQVLGQGPQFIFQYYEKEERGRGNFPDRFSARQFPNYSSELNVNALLLGDSALYLCASQGGTRQPQHFGDGTRLSIL.

This clonotype has more than one count but fewer than ten. V is TRBV20-1 and J is TRBJ2-3; D is possibly TRBD2 (5 bases). CDR1 is DFQATT, CDR2 SNEGSKA, per germline (reference sequence). The CDR3 spans 13 residues. V gave up 6 bases and J gave up 3 bases, with 13 bases separating them. CDR3 residues: CSAAGWTTDTQYF. The CDR3 DNA reads as TGCAGTGCGGCCGGTTGGACTACAGATACGCAGTATTTT.

The V gene is TRBV5-6, the J gene TRBJ2-7; the match to TRBD1 covers 9 bases. The CDR3 sequence is 15 residues long. Per the germline V gene, CDR1 is SGHDT and CDR2 is YYEEEE. Losses at the gene ends were 3 bases for V and 4 bases for J; bases not matched to a gene: 8. CDR3 nucleotide sequence: TGTGCCAGCAGCTACAGGGGGCGCATCAGTTACGAGCAGTACTTC. Its protein is CASSYRGRISYEQYF.

In this sample, this clonotype turned up a few times. This chain connects TRBV27 to TRBJ1-1; D not certain. This CDR3 is 14 amino acids long. Trimming removed 2 bases from V and 4 bases from J, with 11 bases in between. CDR1 is MNHEY and CDR2 is SMNVEV in the germline V gene (reference sequence). CDR3 loop: CASSLHPWGTEAFF. The CDR3 bases are TGTGCCAGCAGTTTACATCCGTGGGGCACTGAAGCTTTCTTT.

This clonotype was counted a few times. This chain joins TRBV28 and TRBJ2-7, with 14 bases lining up with TRBD2. CDR3 length equals 17 residues. With V trimmed by 3 bases and J by 1 base, 5 bases remained unmatched. Germline CDR1 reads MDHEN; CDR2 reads SYDVKM. The CDR3 region has the DNA TGTGCCAGCAGTTTCGGCGGACTAGCGGGAGGTTCCTACGAGCAGTACTTC. Amino acid sequence: CASSFGGLAGGSYEQYF.

This clonotype was seen more than once but under ten times. The chain employs TRBV10-1 and TRBJ2-5, with TRBD2 identical over 14 bases. The CDR3 spans 16 residues. Germline V gene data show CDR1 as WNHNN and CDR2 as SYGVQD (reference sequence). J gave up 0 bases and V 5 bases, and 2 bases lay outside the gene matches. The CDR3 spells CASSPTSGRDQETQYF. As DNA, the CDR3 is TGCGCCAGCAGTCCGACTAGCGGGAGGGACCAAGAGACCCAGTACTTC.

This clonotype has only a few counts. The chain is built from TRBV29-1 and TRBJ1-3, with D possibly being TRBD1 (5 bases). The CDR3 contains 15 residues. Looked up from germline, CDR1 is SQVTM and CDR2 is ANQGSEA. V dropped 4 bases and J dropped 0 bases, with 13 bases sitting between them. The CDR3 spells CSVGGGALSGNTIYF. The CDR3 coding sequence is TGCAGCGTTGGGGGGGGAGCCCTCTCTGGAAACACCATATATTTT.

This clonotype was detected a few times. The chain joins TRBV6-5 to TRBJ2-5, with D possibly matching TRBD1 (5 bases). Trimming pared 6 bases from V and 7 bases from J, leaving 15 bases between. Germline values: CDR1 MNHEY, CDR2 SVGAGI. The CDR3 covers 13 residues. CDR3: CASSPTGLRTQYF. The CDR3 DNA reads TGTGCCAGCAGCCCAACAGGTCTGAGGACCCAGTACTTC.

This chain's CDR3 is CASSLVGSPLHF. The DNA of the CDR3 is TGTGCCAGCAGCTTAGTGGGCTCACCCCTCCACTTT. The chain employs TRBV7-2 and TRBJ1-6, with D unclear. The CDR3 has 12 residues. Germline CDR1 reads SGHTA; CDR2 reads FQGNSA. V shed 1 base and J shed 10 bases, with 5 bases lying between them.

This clonotype came up many times. CDR3 residues: CASNTNREQYF. CDR3 DNA sequence: TGTGCCAGCAACACGAATCGGGAGCAGTACTTC. V and J are TRBV28 and TRBJ2-7; D uncertain. Germline-derived CDR1 and CDR2 are MDHEN and SYDVKM. Trimming shortened V by 7 bases and J by 7 bases, and 11 bases separated the two germline ends. This CDR3 comprises 11 residues. Based on the CDR3 plus reference TRBV28 and TRBJ2-7, the full variable domain is DVKVTQSSRYLVKRTGEKVFLECVQDMDHENMFWYRQDPGLGLRLIYFSYDVKMKEKGDIPEGYSVSREKKERFSLILESASTNQTSMYLCASNTNREQYFGPGTRLTVT.